Below, 31 T cell receptor beta chains from the same sample are listed, as sequenced in a study of identical twins. TCRdb analysed the 5' RACE reads with MiXCR anew, one entry per CDR3 protein. The sample consists of 500,000 or so distinct CDR3 sequences, approximately 15% of them appearing once. These records were also assigned to another study, of yellow fever vaccine responses in identical twins.

Specimen: CD4+ T cells sorted from blood. The receptors come from a woman between 18 and 29 years old in good health.

V usage is TRBV6-1 and J usage is TRBJ2-5; TRBD2 aligns across 8 bases. Trimming took 5 bases from V and 8 from J; bases not matched to a gene: 7. CDR3 length equals 13 residues. Germline CDR1 reads MNHNS; CDR2 reads SASEGT. CDR3 protein: CASSTLAGPTQYF. CDR3 DNA: TGTGCCAGCAGTACCTTAGCGGGGCCAACCCAGTACTTC.

Written as DNA, the CDR3 is TGTGCCAGCAGTCCCTCACGAGGAGGGGGCTTAACCGGGGAGCTGTTTTTT. Translation: CASSPSRGGGLTGELFF. The J gene is TRBJ2-2, the V gene TRBV27; possibly TRBD1 for D (7 bases). Looked up from germline, CDR1 is MNHEY and CDR2 is SMNVEV (reference sequence). Between the trimmed V and J ends, which lost 5 bases and 5 bases, there was a span of 21 bases. There are 17 residues in the CDR3.

The sample holds one count of this clonotype. This rearrangement joins TRBV20-1 to TRBJ2-4; 10 bases agree with TRBD1. The CDR3 contains 16 residues. After removal of 2 bases from V and 0 bases from J, the junction contained 4 bases not matched to a gene. Germline V gene sequence: CDR1 DFQATT, CDR2 SNEGSKA (reference sequence). CDR3 DNA sequence: TGCAGTGCTAGACCGGGACAGGGGTTAGCCAAAAACATTCAGTACTTC. Residues: CSARPGQGLAKNIQYF.

This clonotype has more than one count but fewer than ten. The CDR3 loop reads CASSLLASNAYEQYF. CDR3 in DNA: TGTGCCAGCAGCTTATTGGCTAGCAATGCCTACGAGCAGTACTTC. J is TRBJ2-7 and V is TRBV7-2, with D possibly TRBD2 on 5 matching bases. The CDR3 runs to 15 residues. Trimming pared 2 bases from V and 2 bases from J, leaving 13 bases between. Germline V gene sequence: CDR1 SGHTA, CDR2 FQGNSA.

This clonotype was detected only a few times. This sequence joins TRBV12-3 or TRBV12-4 and TRBJ2-1, with 11 bases matching TRBD2. Unmatched junction bases numbered 11, after V lost 6 bases and J lost 7 bases. The CDR3 contains 16 residues. The CDR3: CASRKIAGGFQNEQFF. The CDR3 region has the DNA TGTGCCAGCAGAAAAATAGCGGGGGGGTTTCAGAATGAGCAGTTCTTC.

V and J are TRBV25-1 and TRBJ1-2, with a weak D call TRBD1 (6 bases). Germline CDR1 and CDR2: MGHDK and SYGVNS. Between the trimmed V and J ends, which lost 7 bases and 8 bases, there was a span of 17 bases. CDR3 length: 13 residues. This CDR3 reads CASIFLSGEGYTF. CDR3 in DNA: TGTGCCAGCATATTTTTGTCAGGGGAAGGCTACACCTTC.

Here the CDR3 reads CASRSGTRKETQYF. The CDR3 bases are TGTGCCAGCAGGTCCGGGACTAGAAAAGAGACCCAGTACTTC. The rearrangement uses TRBV6-1 and TRBJ2-5, with 8 bases identical to TRBD2. CDR1 is MNHNS, CDR2 SASEGT, per germline. The CDR3 is 14 amino acids. J was trimmed by 3 bases and V by 6 bases; bases with no gene match: 6.

This clonotype was observed a handful of times. The chain combines TRBV18 with TRBJ2-7; 7 bases match TRBD1. Germline V gene lookup returns CDR1 KGHSH and CDR2 LQKENI. Unmatched junction bases numbered 15, after V lost 4 bases and J lost 0 bases. The CDR3 is 18 residues long. The CDR3 sequence is CASSQYASTGISSYEQYF. DNA of the CDR3: TGTGCCAGCTCACAATACGCCTCGACAGGGATCAGCTCCTACGAGCAGTACTTC.

This chain links TRBV24-1 with TRBJ2-7; D not certain. The CDR3 is 12 residues long. V shed 3 bases and J shed 4 bases, with 6 bases lying between them. Germline V CDR1 and CDR2: KGHDR, SFDVKD. CDR3 bases: TGTGCCACCAGTGATGACGGATACGAGCAGTACTTC. Amino acids: CATSDDGYEQYF.

The chain recombines TRBV28 with TRBJ1-1, with unresolved D. The CDR3 is 12 amino acids. Germline values: CDR1 MDHEN, CDR2 SYDVKM. V gave up 7 bases and J gave up 5 bases, with 11 bases separating them. The CDR3 here is CASKGDRTEAFF. The CDR3 coding sequence is TGTGCCAGCAAGGGAGATCGGACTGAAGCTTTCTTT.

The chain couples TRBV6-5 to TRBJ2-6, with D perhaps TRBD1 (6 bases). The germline V gene has CDR1 MNHEY and CDR2 SVGAGI. V was pared by 0 bases and J by 2 bases, with 11 bases between. The CDR3 spans 17 residues. The CDR3 DNA is TGTGCCAGCAGTTACTCGGGGCAGGGGACTGGGGCCAACGTCCTGACTTTC. It specifies CASSYSGQGTGANVLTF.

This clonotype was observed at least ten times. The chain uses TRBV12-3 or TRBV12-4 and TRBJ2-1, with D tentatively TRBD2 (6 bases). Trimming cost V 1 base and J 0 bases, with 10 bases left between them. The CDR3 runs to 16 residues. Here the CDR3 reads CASSLVGLSSYNEQFF. CDR3 bases: TGTGCCAGCAGTTTAGTCGGACTAAGCTCCTACAATGAGCAGTTCTTC.

The rearrangement joins TRBV6-1 to TRBJ2-5; D unclear. This CDR3 region has 14 residues. Trimming took 6 bases from V and 4 from J, leaving 15 bases between them. Germline values: CDR1 MNHNS, CDR2 SASEGT. The CDR3 loop is CASRSGQLGETQYF. CDR3 coding DNA: TGTGCCAGCAGATCGGGTCAGTTGGGAGAGACCCAGTACTTC.

V is TRBV4-3 and J is TRBJ2-6; TRBD1 matches at 9 bases. The CDR3 has 17 residues. V dropped 1 base and J dropped 2; count of bases not matched to a gene: 3. The germline gives CDR1 LGHNA, CDR2 YSLEER. The DNA for the CDR3 is TGCGCCAGCAGCCAAGGACAGGGGGGACCTGGGGCCAACGTCCTGACTTTC. Its translation is CASSQGQGGPGANVLTF.

In this sample, this clonotype turned up a few times. The rearrangement links TRBV12-3 or TRBV12-4 to TRBJ1-2; a possible D gene is TRBD1 (6 bases). The CDR3 consists of 14 residues. V was clipped by 2 bases and J by 7 bases, with 14 bases between them. For the CDR3, the DNA is TGTGCCAGCAGTTTACCTGAAGGGGGGCTTGGCTACACCTTC. Translating it yields CASSLPEGGLGYTF.

This chain uses TRBV20-1 with TRBJ2-7, with 11 bases lining up with TRBD2. Looked up from germline, CDR1 is DFQATT and CDR2 is SNEGSKA (reference sequence). V was pared by 1 base and J by 3 bases, with 11 bases of the junction left unmatched. The CDR3 is 17 amino acids. The CDR3 loop is CSARGKESTSGDYEQYF. CDR3 DNA: TGCAGTGCTAGAGGAAAAGAGTCGACTAGCGGGGACTACGAGCAGTACTTC.

This clonotype was seen more than once but under ten times. This chain links TRBV4-2 with TRBJ2-2; no clear D gene. Germline values: CDR1 LGHNA, CDR2 YNFKEQ. Trimming stripped 0 bases from V and 3 bases from J, with 14 bases between. The CDR3 is 17 amino acids. The CDR3, as DNA: TGTGCCAGCAGCCAAGATCTTTTAGGGCAGTACACCGGGGAGCTGTTTTTT. Protein sequence: CASSQDLLGQYTGELFF.

V usage is TRBV12-2 and J usage is TRBJ2-7. TRBV12-2 is termed a pseudogene. The CDR3 extends over 16 amino acids. The CDR3 protein is CASRSFRKGEENEQYF. CDR3 in DNA: TGTGCAAGTCGCTCGTTCCGGAAAGGAGAGGAAAACGAGCAGTACTTC.

The chain is built from TRBV15 and TRBJ2-7, with TRBD1 matching 11 bases. Germline V lookup: CDR1 LNHNV, CDR2 YYDKDF (reference sequence). CDR3 size: 15 residues. J gave up 0 bases and V 9 bases, and 7 bases lay outside the gene matches. The CDR3: CATRTGGTVSYEQYF. Here the CDR3 DNA reads TGTGCCACTAGGACAGGGGGCACGGTCTCCTACGAGCAGTACTTC.

This clonotype was counted a single time. The V call is TRBV6-2 or TRBV6-3, the J call TRBJ2-2, with TRBD1 as a possible D gene (5 bases). Germline CDR1 is MNHEY and CDR2 is SVGEGT. CDR3 length: 15 amino acids. V shed 7 bases and J shed 5 bases, with 17 bases lying between them. The CDR3: CASNVQAPKTGELFF. CDR3 bases: TGTGCCAGCAATGTACAGGCTCCAAAAACCGGGGAGCTGTTTTTT.

This clonotype was seen more than once but under ten times. This CDR3 is CSASSGGFGTSVLYEQYF. CDR3 coding DNA: TGCAGTGCTAGCTCCGGGGGGTTCGGGACTAGCGTACTATACGAGCAGTACTTC. V usage is TRBV20-1 and J usage is TRBJ2-7, with TRBD2 matching over 10 bases. The CDR3 contains 18 residues. CDR1 is DFQATT, CDR2 SNEGSKA, per germline (reference sequence). Germline trimming cut 3 bases from V and 4 bases from J; bases unmatched to any gene: 18.

The J gene is TRBJ1-5, the V gene TRBV4-2; D is unclear. The germline V gene encodes CDR1 LGHNA and CDR2 YNFKEQ. V was shortened by 3 bases and J by 0 bases, with 15 bases between the two germline ends. The CDR3 is 17 amino acids. The chain's CDR3 is CASSQVHFGLSNQPQHF. CDR3 DNA sequence: TGTGCCAGCAGCCAGGTCCATTTCGGCCTTAGCAATCAGCCCCAGCATTTT.

A few counts support this clonotype. At one end the junction does not follow the germline gene, possibly because of a read error. The chain couples TRBV7-7 to TRBJ2-2; 8 bases line up with TRBD2. The CDR3 is 15 amino acids. Germline V gene data show CDR1 as SSHAT and CDR2 as FNYEAQ (reference sequence). In DNA, the CDR3 is TGTGCTAGCAGCAACGGGGGGGCCATCACCGGGGAGCTGTTTTTT. Translated, it gives CASSNGGAITGELFF.

CDR3 loop: CSARVAGGSETQYF. The CDR3 coding sequence is TGCAGTGCTAGAGTAGCGGGCGGGAGTGAGACCCAGTACTTC. J is TRBJ2-5 and V is TRBV20-1, with TRBD2 matching over 7 bases. From germline, CDR1 is DFQATT and CDR2 SNEGSKA (reference sequence). The CDR3 is 14 residues long. J was trimmed by 5 bases and V by 1 base; bases with no gene match: 7.

This clonotype was seen only a few times. V gene TRBV20-1 combines with J gene TRBJ2-7; 7 nucleotides align to TRBD1. CDR1 DFQATT and CDR2 SNEGSKA come from the germline V gene (reference sequence). The CDR3 sequence is 12 residues long. V dropped 8 bases and J dropped 3; count of bases not matched to a gene: 7. CDR3 nucleotide sequence: TGCAGTTCCCCGGGACAGTACTACGAGCAGTACTTC. The encoded protein is CSSPGQYYEQYF.

The CDR3 here is CASSFISSGVTDTQYF. In nucleotides, the CDR3 is TGTGCCAGCAGCTTCATTTCGAGCGGGGTCACAGATACGCAGTATTTT. The chain joins TRBV7-9 to TRBJ2-3; TRBD2 agrees at 7 bases. CDR1 and CDR2 (germline): SEHNR, FQNEAQ (reference sequence). The CDR3 contains 16 residues. The J segment lost 2 bases and the V segment lost 3 bases, leaving 8 bases of the junction unmatched.

V usage is TRBV29-1 and J usage is TRBJ2-3, with no clear D. The CDR3 length is 11 residues. V dropped 6 bases and J dropped 3 bases, with 7 bases sitting between them. The germline V gene has CDR1 SQVTM and CDR2 ANQGSEA. In DNA form, the CDR3 reads TGCAGCGTCTCACATACAGATACGCAGTATTTT. Translation: CSVSHTDTQYF.

This rearrangement joins TRBV10-3 to TRBJ2-2; no reliable D call. CDR1 and CDR2 (germline): ENHRY, SYGVKD. Trimming took off 3 bases at V and 1 base at J, with 12 bases between the two ends. The CDR3 length is 16 residues. The CDR3 nucleotides are TGTGCCATCAGTGATCCACGCCAACAGAACACCGGGGAGCTGTTTTTT. It specifies CAISDPRQQNTGELFF.

The gene calls are TRBV25-1 and TRBJ2-7; tentatively, D is TRBD1 (6 bases). The V end lost 6 bases, the J end lost 5 bases, and 11 bases lay between the germline ends. The CDR3 is 12 amino acids. From germline, CDR1 is MGHDK and CDR2 SYGVNS. CDR3 coding DNA: TGTGCCAGCAGCACAGGGTTTCACGAGCAGTACTTC. This codes for CASSTGFHEQYF.

The CDR3 DNA sequence: TGCAGTGCTAGTCAGGGTAGCCAGTACTTC. Its translation: CSASQGSQYF. The chain joins TRBV20-1 to TRBJ2-4, with a tentative D call TRBD1 (5 bases). V lost 3 bases to trimming and J lost 13 bases, with 10 bases between them. Per the germline V gene, CDR1 is DFQATT and CDR2 is SNEGSKA (reference sequence). The CDR3 spans 10 residues.

This clonotype was seen many times. The V and J genes are TRBV5-1 and TRBJ2-2; unclear D gene. Trimming shortened V by 4 bases and J by 1 base, and 11 bases separated the two germline ends. Germline-derived CDR1 and CDR2 are SGHRS and YFSETQ. This CDR3 comprises 15 residues. CDR3 sequence: CASSPATGNTGELFF. The CDR3, as DNA: TGCGCCAGCAGCCCGGCGACCGGGAACACCGGGGAGCTGTTTTTT.